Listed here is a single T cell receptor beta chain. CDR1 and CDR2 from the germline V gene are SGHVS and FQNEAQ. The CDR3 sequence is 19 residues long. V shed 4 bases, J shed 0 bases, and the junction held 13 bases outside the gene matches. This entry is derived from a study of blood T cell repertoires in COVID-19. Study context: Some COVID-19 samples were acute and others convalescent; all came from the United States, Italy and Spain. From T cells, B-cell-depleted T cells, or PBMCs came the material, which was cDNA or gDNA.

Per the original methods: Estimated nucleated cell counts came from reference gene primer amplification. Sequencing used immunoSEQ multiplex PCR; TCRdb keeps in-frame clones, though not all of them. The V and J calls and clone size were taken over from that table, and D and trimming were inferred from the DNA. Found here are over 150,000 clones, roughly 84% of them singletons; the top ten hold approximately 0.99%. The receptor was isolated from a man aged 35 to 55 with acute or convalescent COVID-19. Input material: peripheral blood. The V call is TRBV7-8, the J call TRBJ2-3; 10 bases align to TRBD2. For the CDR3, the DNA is TGTGCCAGCAGCTCAATACGGGCTAGCGGGGGATATAGCACAGATACGCAGTATTTT. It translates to CASSSIRASGGYSTDTQYF.